What follows are 4 T cell receptor beta chains derived from one specimen sequenced in a study of shared clonotypes between healthy human individuals. Some clones are missing from TCRdb's copy, which holds only in-frame ones; the method was immunoSEQ multiplex PCR. The data show approximately 480,000 clones, 60% to 80% seen once. The sample was PBMCs. All receptors come from a middle-aged woman in good health. Some clones in this sample may be carry-over from other donors' samples.

The V call is TRBV28, the J call TRBJ1-1; 7 bases are a match to TRBD1. This CDR3 is 15 amino acids long. The germline CDR1 and CDR2 sequences are MDHEN and SYDVKM. V lost 5 bases and J lost 8; bases outside the gene matches: 14. The CDR3, as DNA: TGTGCCAGCAGTCCCAGGACAGGAGGAAACGTAGAAGCTTTCTTT. It translates to CASSPRTGGNVEAFF.

Points on this clone: At the DNA level, this CDR3 is encoded by other sequences in the same sample as well. This sequence joins TRBV12-5 and TRBJ1-1, with a weak D call TRBD1 (6 bases). This CDR3 spans 13 amino acids. CDR1 and CDR2 (germline): LGHNT, FRNRAP. V lost 1 base and J 4 bases, leaving 7 bases between the germline ends. CDR3: CASGLEGGTEAFF. CDR3 DNA sequence: TGTGCTAGTGGTTTGGAGGGGGGCACTGAAGCTTTCTTT.

This chain links TRBV30 with TRBJ1-2; 9 bases line up with TRBD1. The CDR3 spans 12 residues. V shed 4 bases and J 7 bases; nucleotides not matched to a gene: 4. CDR1 and CDR2 from the germline V gene are GTSNPN and SVGIG (reference sequence). CDR3 in DNA: TGTGCCTGGACTGACAGGGGGTTTGGCTACACCTTC. This encodes CAWTDRGFGYTF.

The chain has TRBV2 and TRBJ2-5, with 7 bases fitting TRBD1. CDR1 SNHLY and CDR2 FYNNEI come from the germline V gene. The trim removed 7 bases at V and 0 bases at J, leaving 5 bases unmatched. The CDR3 length is 14 residues. The CDR3 loop is CASNPDRYQETQYF. The CDR3 DNA reads as TGTGCCAGCAATCCGGACAGGTACCAAGAGACCCAGTACTTC.